This T cell receptor beta chain is drawn from a study of beta chain features in type 1 diabetes. Study information: When patients were set against healthy donors, age, gender and cell yields were similar. Over all samples combined, some 99,000,000 sorted cells were examined.

V lost 5 bases to trimming and J lost 6 bases; unmatched junction nucleotides: 8. The CDR3 length is 14 residues. Germline assignment: CDR1 SEHNR and CDR2 FQNEAQ (reference sequence). The isolated RNA, all of it, was reverse transcribed, so expressed TCRB transcripts were what got sequenced. Read counts averaged approximately 3.3 million for samples of naive, central memory and regulatory T cells. Profiling relied on immunoSEQ multiplex PCR, and the TCRdb table lists in-frame clones only, not all of them. Of fewer than 350,000 clones listed, under 8.5% were seen once; the top ten hold about 0.93%. This TCR derives from a woman aged 18-29 years in good health. The sequenced sample consisted of central memory CD4+ T cells from blood. The chain has TRBV7-9 and TRBJ1-2, with 8 bases fitting TRBD1. The CDR3: CASSPSDRANGYTF. For the CDR3, the DNA is TGTGCCAGCAGCCCCTCGGACAGGGCAAATGGCTACACCTTC.